This T cell receptor (beta chain) comes out of a study of cytomegalovirus exposure and HLA in healthy donors. Study findings and constraints: When presence/absence was analysed, sequencing depth was taken to be roughly uniform across donors. Associated with HLA alleles at 0.05 false discovery rate in a later analysis were approximately 17,000 TCR beta sequences. TCR beta V segments were, for the most part, productive about 87% or about 30% of the time in an earlier analysis. Investigators reported 150 to 200 TCR beta chains as tied to cytomegalovirus.

Turning to this clone: Its antigen is not known.

PCR used 60 Vbeta primers and 13 Jbeta primers. Sequencing used immunoSEQ multiplex PCR; TCRdb keeps in-frame clones, though not all of them. The profile shows 85,000 to 130,000 clones, 60% to 80% of them singletons. The CDR3 contains 14 residues. V was pared by 8 bases and J by 8 bases, with 11 bases of the junction left unmatched. CDR1 is MGHDK, CDR2 SYGVNS, per germline. The rearrangement joins TRBV25-1 to TRBJ2-2; 7 bases fit TRBD2. Sequenced sample: PBMCs. This receptor was taken from a man in his 60s in good health and CMV-seropositive. DNA of the CDR3: TGTGCCAGCCAGTTGGGAGGGCATGGAGGGGAGCTGTTTTTT. Translation gives CASQLGGHGGELFF.